This note documents a single T cell receptor (beta chain) sequence. Its matching antigen is unknown. The sample belongs to a study of shared clonotypes between healthy human individuals. Study-level results: Naive subsets, compared against memory subsets, generally had larger estimated richness values.

Some clones are missing from TCRdb's copy, which holds only in-frame ones; the method was immunoSEQ multiplex PCR. The repertoire has some 680,000 clones, 73% of them found once; the top ten carry more than 1.5%. Germline-derived CDR1 and CDR2 are SQVTM and ANQGSEA. CDR3 length equals 14 residues. The ends lost 3 bases at V and 4 bases at J; junction bases unmatched: 6. The J gene is TRBJ1-3, the V gene TRBV29-1; TRBD1 agrees at 7 bases. This clonotype was obtained from a woman in her 30s in good health. Sample: memory CD4+ T cells sorted from blood. As to subset: CD45RA-negative fraction. CDR3 in amino acids: CSVESTGFGNTIYF. CDR3 bases: TGCAGCGTTGAGTCGACAGGGTTCGGAAACACCATATATTTT.